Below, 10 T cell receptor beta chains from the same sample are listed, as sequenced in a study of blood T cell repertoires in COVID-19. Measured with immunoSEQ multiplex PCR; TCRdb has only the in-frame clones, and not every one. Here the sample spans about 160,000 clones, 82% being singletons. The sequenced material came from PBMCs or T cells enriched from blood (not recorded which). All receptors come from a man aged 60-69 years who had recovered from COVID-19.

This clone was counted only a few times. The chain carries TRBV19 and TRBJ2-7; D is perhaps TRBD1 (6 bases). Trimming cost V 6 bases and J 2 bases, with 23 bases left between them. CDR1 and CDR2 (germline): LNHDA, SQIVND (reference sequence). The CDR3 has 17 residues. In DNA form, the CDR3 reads TGTGCCAGTAGCCCTCAGGGGCCGCCGAGTCCAGCCTACGAGCAGTACTTC. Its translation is CASSPQGPPSPAYEQYF.

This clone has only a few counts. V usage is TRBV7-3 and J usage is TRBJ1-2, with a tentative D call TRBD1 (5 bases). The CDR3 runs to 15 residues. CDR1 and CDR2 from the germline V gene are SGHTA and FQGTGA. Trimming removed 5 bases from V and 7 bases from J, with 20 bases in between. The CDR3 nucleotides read TGTGCCAGCAGCCTACTAGCAACCGGGACGACTGGCTACACCTTC. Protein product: CASSLLATGTTGYTF.

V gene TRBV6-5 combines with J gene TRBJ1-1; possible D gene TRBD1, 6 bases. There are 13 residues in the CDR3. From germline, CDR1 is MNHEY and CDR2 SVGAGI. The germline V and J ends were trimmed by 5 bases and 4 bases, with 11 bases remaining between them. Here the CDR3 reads CASSQGRLTEAFF. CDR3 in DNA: TGTGCCAGCAGTCAGGGGAGACTCACTGAAGCTTTCTTT.

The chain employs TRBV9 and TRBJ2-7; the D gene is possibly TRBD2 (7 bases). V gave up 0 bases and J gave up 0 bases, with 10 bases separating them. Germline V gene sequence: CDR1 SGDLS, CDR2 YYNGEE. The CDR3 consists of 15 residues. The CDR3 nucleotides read TGTGCCAGCAGCGTAGCGGGGGGCGTCTCCTACGAGCAGTACTTC. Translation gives CASSVAGGVSYEQYF.

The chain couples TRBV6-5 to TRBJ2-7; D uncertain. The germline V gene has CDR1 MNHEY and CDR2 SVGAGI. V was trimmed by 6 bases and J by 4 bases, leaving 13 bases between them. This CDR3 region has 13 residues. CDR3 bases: TGTGCCAGCAGACCGGGTTCTAGGTACGAGCAGTACTTC. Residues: CASRPGSRYEQYF.

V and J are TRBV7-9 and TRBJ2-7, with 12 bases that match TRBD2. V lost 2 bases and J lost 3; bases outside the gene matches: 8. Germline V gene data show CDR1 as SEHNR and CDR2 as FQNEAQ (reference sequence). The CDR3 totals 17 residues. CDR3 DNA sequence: TGTGCCAGCAGCTTATATGGAGGACTAGCGGGAAGCTACGAGCAGTACTTC. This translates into CASSLYGGLAGSYEQYF. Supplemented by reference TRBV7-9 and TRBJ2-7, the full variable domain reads DTGVSQNPRHKITKRGQNVTFRCDPISEHNRLYWYRQTLGQGPEFLTYFQNEAQLEKSRLLSDRFSAERPKGSFSTLEIQRTEQGDSAMYLCASSLYGGLAGSYEQYFGPGTRLTVT.

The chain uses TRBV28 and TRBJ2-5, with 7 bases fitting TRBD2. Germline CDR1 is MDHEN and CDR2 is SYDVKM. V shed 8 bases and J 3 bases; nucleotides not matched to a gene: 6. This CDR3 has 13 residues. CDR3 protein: CASSPLAEETQYF. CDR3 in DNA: TGTGCCAGCTCCCCCCTAGCGGAAGAGACCCAGTACTTC.

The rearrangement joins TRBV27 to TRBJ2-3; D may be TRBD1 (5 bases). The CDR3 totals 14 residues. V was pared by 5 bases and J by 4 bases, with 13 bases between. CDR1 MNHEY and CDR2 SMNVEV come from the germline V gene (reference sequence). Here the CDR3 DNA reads TGTGCCAGCAGTGCCCAGGGATTAGCAGATACGCAGTATTTT. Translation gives CASSAQGLADTQYF.

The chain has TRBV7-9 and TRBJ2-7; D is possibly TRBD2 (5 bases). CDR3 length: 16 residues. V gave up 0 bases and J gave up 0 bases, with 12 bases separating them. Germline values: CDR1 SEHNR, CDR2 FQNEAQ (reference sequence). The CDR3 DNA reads TGTGCCAGCAGCTTAGCGACTACGGTCAGCTCCTACGAGCAGTACTTC. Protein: CASSLATTVSSYEQYF.

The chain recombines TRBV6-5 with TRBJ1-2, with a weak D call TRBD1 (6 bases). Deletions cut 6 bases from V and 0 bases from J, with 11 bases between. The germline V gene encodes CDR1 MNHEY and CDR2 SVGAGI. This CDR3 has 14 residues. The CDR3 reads CASRDHRANYGYTF. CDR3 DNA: TGTGCCAGCAGAGATCACAGGGCTAACTATGGCTACACCTTC.